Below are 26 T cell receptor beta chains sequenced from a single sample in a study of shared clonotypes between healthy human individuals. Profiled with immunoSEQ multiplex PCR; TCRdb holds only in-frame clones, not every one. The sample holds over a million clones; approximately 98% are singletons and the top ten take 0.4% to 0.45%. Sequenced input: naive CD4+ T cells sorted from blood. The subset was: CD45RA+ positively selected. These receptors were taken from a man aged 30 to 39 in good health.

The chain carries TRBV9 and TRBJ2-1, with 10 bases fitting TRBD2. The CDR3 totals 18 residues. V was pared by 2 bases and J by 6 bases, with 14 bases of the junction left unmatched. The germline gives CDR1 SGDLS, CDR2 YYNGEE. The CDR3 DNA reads TGTGCCAGCAGCGTTAGCGGGAGGCGGGCCTCCGGTGGCAATGAGCAGTTCTTC. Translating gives CASSVSGRRASGGNEQFF.

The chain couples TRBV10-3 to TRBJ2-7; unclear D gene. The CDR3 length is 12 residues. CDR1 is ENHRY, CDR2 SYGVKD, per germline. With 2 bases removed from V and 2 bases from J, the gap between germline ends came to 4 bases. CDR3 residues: CAISERPYEQYF. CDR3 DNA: TGTGCCATCAGTGAGAGGCCCTACGAGCAGTACTTC.

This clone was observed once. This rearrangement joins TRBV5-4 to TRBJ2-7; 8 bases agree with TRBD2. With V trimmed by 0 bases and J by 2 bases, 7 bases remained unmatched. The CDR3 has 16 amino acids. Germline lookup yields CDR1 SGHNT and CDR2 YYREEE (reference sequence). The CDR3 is CASSLAHSGKAYEQYF. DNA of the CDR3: TGTGCCAGCAGCTTGGCCCATAGCGGGAAAGCCTACGAGCAGTACTTC.

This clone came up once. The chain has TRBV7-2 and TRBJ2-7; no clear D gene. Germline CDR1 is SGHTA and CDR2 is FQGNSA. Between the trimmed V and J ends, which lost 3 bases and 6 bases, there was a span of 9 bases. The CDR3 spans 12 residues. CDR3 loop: CASSFDRAEQYF. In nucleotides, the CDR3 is TGTGCCAGCAGCTTTGACCGGGCCGAGCAGTACTTC.

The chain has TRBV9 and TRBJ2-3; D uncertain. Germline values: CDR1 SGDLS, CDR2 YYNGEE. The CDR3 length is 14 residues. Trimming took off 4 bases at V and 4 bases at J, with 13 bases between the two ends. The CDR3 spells CASSLAPQADTQYF. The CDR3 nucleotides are TGTGCCAGCAGCCTGGCCCCCCAAGCAGATACGCAGTATTTT.

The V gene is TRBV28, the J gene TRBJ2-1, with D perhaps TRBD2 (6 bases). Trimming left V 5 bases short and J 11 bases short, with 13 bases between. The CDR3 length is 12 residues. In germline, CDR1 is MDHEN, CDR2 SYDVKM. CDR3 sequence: CASSLLSGQQFF. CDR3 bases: TGTGCCAGCAGTCTCCTAAGCGGGCAGCAGTTCTTC.

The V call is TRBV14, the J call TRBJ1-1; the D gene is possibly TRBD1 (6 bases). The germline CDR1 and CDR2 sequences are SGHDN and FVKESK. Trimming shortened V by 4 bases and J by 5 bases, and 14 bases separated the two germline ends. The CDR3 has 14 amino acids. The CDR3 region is CASSPVLQGTEAFF. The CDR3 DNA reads TGTGCCAGCAGCCCTGTCCTACAGGGAACTGAAGCTTTCTTT.

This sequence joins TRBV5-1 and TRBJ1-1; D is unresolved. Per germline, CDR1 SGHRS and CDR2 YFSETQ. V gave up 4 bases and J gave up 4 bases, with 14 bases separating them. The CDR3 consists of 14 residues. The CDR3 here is CASSARGPLTEAFF. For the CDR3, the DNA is TGCGCCAGCAGCGCCAGAGGTCCGCTCACTGAAGCTTTCTTT.

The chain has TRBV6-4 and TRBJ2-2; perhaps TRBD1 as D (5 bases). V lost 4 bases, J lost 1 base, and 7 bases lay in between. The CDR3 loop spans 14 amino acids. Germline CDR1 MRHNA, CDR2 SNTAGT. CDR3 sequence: CASSVDRNTGELFF. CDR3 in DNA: TGTGCCAGCAGTGTAGACAGGAACACCGGGGAGCTGTTTTTT.

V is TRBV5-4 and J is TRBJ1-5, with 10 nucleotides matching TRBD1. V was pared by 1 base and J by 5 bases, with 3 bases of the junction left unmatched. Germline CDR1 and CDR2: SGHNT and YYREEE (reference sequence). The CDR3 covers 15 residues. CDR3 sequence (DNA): TGTGCCAGCAGCTTGTCGGGGACAGGGGATCAGCCCCAGCATTTT. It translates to CASSLSGTGDQPQHF.

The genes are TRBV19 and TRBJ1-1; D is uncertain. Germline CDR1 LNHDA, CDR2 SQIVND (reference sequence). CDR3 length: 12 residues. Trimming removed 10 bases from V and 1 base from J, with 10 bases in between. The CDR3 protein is CAISNRNTEAFF. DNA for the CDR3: TGTGCCATCAGTAACAGGAACACTGAAGCTTTCTTT.

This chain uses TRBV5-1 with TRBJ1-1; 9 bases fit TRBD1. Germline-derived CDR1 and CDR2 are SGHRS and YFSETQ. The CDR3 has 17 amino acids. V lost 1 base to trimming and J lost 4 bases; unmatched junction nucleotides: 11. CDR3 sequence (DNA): TGCGCCAGCAGCTTGAGGACAGGGGCTACCCTGGGCACTGAAGCTTTCTTT. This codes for CASSLRTGATLGTEAFF.

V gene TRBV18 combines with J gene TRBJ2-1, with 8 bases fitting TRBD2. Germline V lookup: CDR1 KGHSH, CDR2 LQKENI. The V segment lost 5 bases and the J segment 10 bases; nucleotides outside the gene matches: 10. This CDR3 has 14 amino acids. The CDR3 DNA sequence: TGTGCCAGCTCAGAAAACGGGAGGGCAGGAGAGCAGTTCTTC. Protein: CASSENGRAGEQFF.

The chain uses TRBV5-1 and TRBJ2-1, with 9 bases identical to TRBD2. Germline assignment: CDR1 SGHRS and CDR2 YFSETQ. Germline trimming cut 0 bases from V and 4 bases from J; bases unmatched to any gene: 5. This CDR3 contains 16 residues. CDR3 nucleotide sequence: TGCGCCAGCAGCTTGGGACTAGCGGAGATTTACAATGAGCAGTTCTTC. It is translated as CASSLGLAEIYNEQFF.

As DNA, the CDR3 is TGTGCCAGCAGCTTAGCGCTGGGCAGGGGGCGTACTGAAGCTTTCTTT. Its translation: CASSLALGRGRTEAFF. This chain connects TRBV7-9 to TRBJ1-1; 8 positions match TRBD1. Germline lookup yields CDR1 SEHNR and CDR2 FQNEAQ (reference sequence). There are 16 residues in the CDR3. After removal of 0 bases from V and 5 bases from J, the junction contained 8 bases not matched to a gene.

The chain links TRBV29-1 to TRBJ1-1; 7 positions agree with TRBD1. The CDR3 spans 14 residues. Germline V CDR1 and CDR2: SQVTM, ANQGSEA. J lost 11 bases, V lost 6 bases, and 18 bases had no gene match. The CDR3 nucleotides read TGCAGCGTGAACCGGGACAGTATTTTCAGCGGGGCTTTCTTT. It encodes CSVNRDSIFSGAFF.

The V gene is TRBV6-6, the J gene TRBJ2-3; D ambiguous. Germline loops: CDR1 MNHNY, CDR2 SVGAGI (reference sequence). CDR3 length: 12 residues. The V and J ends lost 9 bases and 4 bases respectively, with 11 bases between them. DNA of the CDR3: TGTGCCAGTTCCTTCGGTTCAGATACGCAGTATTTT. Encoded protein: CASSFGSDTQYF.

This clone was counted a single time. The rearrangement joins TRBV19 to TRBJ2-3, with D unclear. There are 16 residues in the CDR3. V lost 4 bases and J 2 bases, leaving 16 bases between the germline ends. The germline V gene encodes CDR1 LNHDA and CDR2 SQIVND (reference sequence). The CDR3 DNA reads TGTGCCAGTAGTAGACTGCAGACCCTAAACACAGATACGCAGTATTTT. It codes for CASSRLQTLNTDTQYF.

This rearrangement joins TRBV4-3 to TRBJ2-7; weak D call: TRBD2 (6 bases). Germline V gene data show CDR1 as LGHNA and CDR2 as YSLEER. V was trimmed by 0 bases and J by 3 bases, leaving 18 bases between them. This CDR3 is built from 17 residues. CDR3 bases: TGCGCCAGCAGCCAAGAAGCACATAGCGGAGTTTTCTACGAGCAGTACTTC. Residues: CASSQEAHSGVFYEQYF.

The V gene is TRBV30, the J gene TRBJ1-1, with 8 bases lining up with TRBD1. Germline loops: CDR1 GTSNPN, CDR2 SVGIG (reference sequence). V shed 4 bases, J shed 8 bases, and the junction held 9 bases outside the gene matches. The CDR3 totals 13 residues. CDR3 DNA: TGTGCCTGGAATTCCCTCGGACAGGGAGAAGCTTTCTTT. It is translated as CAWNSLGQGEAFF.

CDR3 coding DNA: TGTGCCAGCAGTGCAGGGGAAGCTTTCTTT. The encoded protein is CASSAGEAFF. The V call is TRBV6-1, the J call TRBJ1-1; D may be TRBD1 (5 bases). With 4 bases removed from V and 8 bases from J, the gap between germline ends came to 5 bases. Looked up from germline, CDR1 is MNHNS and CDR2 is SASEGT. The CDR3 covers 10 residues.

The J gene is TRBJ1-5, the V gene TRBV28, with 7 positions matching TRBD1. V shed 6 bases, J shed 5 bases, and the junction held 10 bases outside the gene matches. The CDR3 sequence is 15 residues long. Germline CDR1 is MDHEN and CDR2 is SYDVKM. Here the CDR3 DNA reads TGTGCCAGCAGCAAACAGACAGGGAGATATCAGCCCCAGCATTTT. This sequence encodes CASSKQTGRYQPQHF.

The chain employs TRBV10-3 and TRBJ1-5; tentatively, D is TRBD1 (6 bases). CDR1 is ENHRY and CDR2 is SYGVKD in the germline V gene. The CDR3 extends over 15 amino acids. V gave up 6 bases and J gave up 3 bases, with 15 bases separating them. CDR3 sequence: CAISAGGQINQPQHF. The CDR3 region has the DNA TGTGCCATCAGCGCGGGAGGACAGATCAATCAGCCCCAGCATTTT.

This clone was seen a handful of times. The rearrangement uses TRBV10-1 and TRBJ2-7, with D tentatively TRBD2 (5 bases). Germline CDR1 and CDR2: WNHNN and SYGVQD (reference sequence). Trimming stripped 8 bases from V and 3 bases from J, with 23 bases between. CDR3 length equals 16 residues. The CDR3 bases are TGCGCCAGCTCAATCTCCAATTCGGGAAGGAGCTACGAGCAGTACTTC. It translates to CASSISNSGRSYEQYF.

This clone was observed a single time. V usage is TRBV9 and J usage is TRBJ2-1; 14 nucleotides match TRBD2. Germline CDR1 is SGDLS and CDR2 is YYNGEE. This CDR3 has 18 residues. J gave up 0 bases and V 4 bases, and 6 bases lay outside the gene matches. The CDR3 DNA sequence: TGTGCCAGCAGCCCGGGACTAGCGGGAGAAGCCTCCTACAATGAGCAGTTCTTC. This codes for CASSPGLAGEASYNEQFF.

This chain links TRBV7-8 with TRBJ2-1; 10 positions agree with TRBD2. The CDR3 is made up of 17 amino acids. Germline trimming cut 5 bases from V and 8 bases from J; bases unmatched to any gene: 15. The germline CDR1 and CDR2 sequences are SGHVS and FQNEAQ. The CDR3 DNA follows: TGTGCCAGCAGCCAAAATAGCGGGAGGAGGGGAGGCGATGAGCAGTTCTTC. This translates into CASSQNSGRRGGDEQFF.